Here is one TCR beta chain with its context. The entry originates in a study of PD-1 blockade in mismatch repair-deficient tumors. Germline CDR1 and CDR2: MDHEN and SYDVKM. Losses at the gene ends were 6 bases for V and 0 bases for J; bases not matched to a gene: 6. This CDR3 is built from 15 residues. This table comes from immunoSEQ multiplex PCR, and its TCRdb copy is limited to in-frame clones, with some not included. The sample contains approximately 38,000 clones, about 88% of which appear only once. The TCR was taken from an adult with mismatch repair-deficient cancer. The chain carries TRBV28 and TRBJ2-3; 7 nucleotides match TRBD2. The sample consisted of peripheral blood, taken less than 95 weeks after starting pembrolizumab. In DNA form, the CDR3 reads TGTGCCAGCAGGGGGGATAGCGGGAGCACAGATACGCAGTATTTT. Its protein is CASRGDSGSTDTQYF.